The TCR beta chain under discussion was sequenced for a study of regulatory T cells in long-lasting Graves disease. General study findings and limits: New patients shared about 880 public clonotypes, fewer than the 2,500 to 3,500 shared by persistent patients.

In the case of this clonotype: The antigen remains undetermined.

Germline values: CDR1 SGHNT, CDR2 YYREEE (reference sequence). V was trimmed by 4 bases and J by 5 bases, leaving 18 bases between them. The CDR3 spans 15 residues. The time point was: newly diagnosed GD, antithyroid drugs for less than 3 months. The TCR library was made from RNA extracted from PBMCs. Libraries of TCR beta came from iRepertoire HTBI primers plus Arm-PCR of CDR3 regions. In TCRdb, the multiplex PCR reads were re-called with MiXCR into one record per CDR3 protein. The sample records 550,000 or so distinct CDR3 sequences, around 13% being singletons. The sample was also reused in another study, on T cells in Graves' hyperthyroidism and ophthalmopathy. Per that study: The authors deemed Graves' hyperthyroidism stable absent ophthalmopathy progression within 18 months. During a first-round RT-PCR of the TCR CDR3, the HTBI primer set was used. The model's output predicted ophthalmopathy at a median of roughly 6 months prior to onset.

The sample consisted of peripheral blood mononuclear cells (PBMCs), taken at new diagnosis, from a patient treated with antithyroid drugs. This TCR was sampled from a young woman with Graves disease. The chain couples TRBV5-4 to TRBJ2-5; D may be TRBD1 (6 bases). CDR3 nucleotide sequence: TGTGCCAGCAGCCCGGACCGATGGGGGCCGGAGACCCAGTACTTC. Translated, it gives CASSPDRWGPETQYF.